This paragraph covers one T cell receptor (beta chain) sequence. The entry originates in a study of T cell responses to AZD1222 COVID-19 vaccine. Trimming took 0 bases from V and 6 from J; bases not matched to a gene: 7. CDR1 MNHNS and CDR2 SASEGT come from the germline V gene. This CDR3 is built from 16 residues. Method: immunoSEQ multiplex PCR; TCRdb's copy keeps in-frame clones and lacks some. The sample contains some 130,000 clones, approximately 90% of which appear only once. This TCR came from an adult in good health. The sequencing here drew on peripheral blood, taken on day 0 of AZD1222 vaccination. The chain is built from TRBV6-1 and TRBJ2-2; 7 bases align to TRBD1. This CDR3 is CASSEAGQARAGELFF. The CDR3 nucleotides are TGTGCCAGCAGTGAAGCTGGACAGGCAAGGGCCGGGGAGCTGTTTTTT.